This T cell receptor (beta chain) is from a study of beta chain features in type 1 diabetes. Expressed TCRB transcripts were sequenced, since all the RNA that had been isolated was reverse transcribed. Some clones are missing from TCRdb's copy, which holds only in-frame ones; the method was immunoSEQ multiplex PCR. The sample contains roughly 370,000 clones, 11% to 15% of which appear only once. Germline CDR1 MNHNS, CDR2 SASEGT. The CDR3 covers 13 residues. On this clone: Its target is not known.

Study findings and constraints: The naive, central memory and Treg TCRB repertoires looked more alike in patients than they did in healthy donors. Short templates might get an advantage during PCR, and this would be equal in patients and controls.

The chain has TRBV6-1 and TRBJ2-6; D possibly uses TRBD1 or TRBD2 (5 bases each). The sample consisted of naive CD4+ T cells from blood. The receptor comes from a man aged 25-45 years in good health. CDR3 bases: TGTGCAACTGGGGGCTCTGGGGCCAACGTCCTGACTTTC. Amino acids: CATGGSGANVLTF.